The 11 T cell receptor beta chains reported below all come from one sample, sequenced in a study of T cells in Graves' hyperthyroidism and ophthalmopathy (dated 2019 in TCRdb). Library prep was done by multiplex PCR. The sequencing machine was an Illumina HiSeq 2000. Amplification of TCR beta CDR3 regions was carried out from RNA transcripts. A first-round RT-PCR of the TCR CDR3 used the HTBI primer set with the Qiagen OneStep RT-PCR kit. TCRdb reprocessed the public reads (quality trimming at Q25 with fastp, clone calling with MiXCR) and kept in-frame beta chains. Entries that share a CDR3 protein sequence are merged under the most common genes and DNA. Within this sample are 600,000 to 900,000 distinct CDR3 sequences, with less than 20% of them counted one time only. Of the sample, over 7.5% falls within the top ten clones. Material: blood. These receptors all stem from a man between 18 and 35 years old with Graves' hyperthyroidism.

This clonotype came up many times. J is TRBJ2-7 and V is TRBV20-1; TRBD1 agrees at 11 bases. In germline, CDR1 is DFQATT, CDR2 SNEGSKA (reference sequence). V lost 3 bases, J lost 1 base, and 5 bases stayed unmatched. The CDR3 sequence is 15 residues long. The CDR3 nucleotides are TGCAGTGCTAGCCTTGGACAGGGGGCGTCCTACGAGCAGTACTTC. This sequence encodes CSASLGQGASYEQYF.

This rearrangement joins TRBV10-3 to TRBJ2-2; D call uncertain. Deletions cut 8 bases from V and 4 bases from J, with 14 bases between. This CDR3 comprises 14 residues. Germline CDR1 and CDR2: ENHRY and SYGVKD. The chain's CDR3 is CAIVMDPTTGELFF. The CDR3 region has the DNA TGTGCCATCGTAATGGACCCCACCACCGGGGAGCTGTTTTTT.

This chain joins TRBV20-1 and TRBJ2-7; 7 bases align to TRBD2. The CDR3 runs 13 residues. CDR1 DFQATT and CDR2 SNEGSKA come from the germline V gene (reference sequence). V lost 3 bases and J lost 4; bases outside the gene matches: 6. CDR3 amino acids: CSASFGGDYEQYF. DNA for the CDR3: TGCAGTGCTAGTTTTGGGGGGGATTACGAGCAGTACTTC.

This clonotype was counted between two and nine times. The chain recombines TRBV5-5 with TRBJ2-7; D unclear. The V and J ends lost 3 bases and 5 bases respectively, with 12 bases between them. The V gene's germline CDR1 is SGHKS and CDR2 YYEKEE (reference sequence). The length of the CDR3 is 13 residues. The CDR3 DNA reads TGTGCCAGCAGCTCTGAGGACCCCGACGAGCAGTACTTC. Translated: CASSSEDPDEQYF.

This clonotype was seen only a few times. V usage is TRBV5-1 and J usage is TRBJ2-7; D remains unclear. This CDR3 is 13 amino acids long. The germline V and J ends were trimmed by 5 bases and 2 bases, with 11 bases remaining between them. Germline CDR1 and CDR2: SGHRS and YFSETQ. The CDR3 DNA is TGCGCCAGCAGTTTTGACGCCGCCTACGAGCAGTACTTC. Encoded protein: CASSFDAAYEQYF.

This clonotype was seen at least ten times. The gene calls are TRBV9 and TRBJ1-1; a weak D match, TRBD1 (5 bases). CDR3 length equals 15 residues. V shed 3 bases and J shed 2 bases, with 14 bases lying between them. Germline V gene data show CDR1 as SGDLS and CDR2 as YYNGEE. This CDR3 is CASSASGTGNTEAFF. CDR3 DNA: TGTGCCAGCAGCGCTTCCGGGACGGGAAACACTGAAGCTTTCTTT.

The chain uses TRBV20-1 and TRBJ1-2, with 11 bases that match TRBD1. The ends lost 5 bases at V and 6 bases at J; junction bases unmatched: 20. The CDR3 runs to 18 residues. The germline CDR1 and CDR2 sequences are DFQATT and SNEGSKA (reference sequence). The CDR3 DNA is TGCAGTGCTCCTTTACCCCTCGGACAGGGGGCGAAAGGCCATGGCTACACCTTC. It yields the protein CSAPLPLGQGAKGHGYTF.

This rearrangement joins TRBV20-1 to TRBJ1-1; D unresolved. The CDR3 loop spans 14 amino acids. Germline V lookup: CDR1 DFQATT, CDR2 SNEGSKA (reference sequence). The V and J ends lost 3 bases and 0 bases respectively, with 11 bases between them. CDR3 protein: CSAREGIMNTEAFF. For the CDR3, the DNA is TGCAGTGCTAGGGAGGGAATCATGAACACTGAAGCTTTCTTT.

Remarks on this clonotype: A much larger clone lies one base from this, so it may be a read error. The conserved final phenylalanine or tryptophan is absent from the CDR3, which likely points to a read error. This chain links TRBV6-1 with TRBJ2-1, with TRBD2 matching over 10 bases. The CDR3 loop spans 15 amino acids. CDR1 is MNHNS, CDR2 SASEGT, per germline. J lost 6 bases, V lost 6 bases, and 8 bases had no gene match. CDR3 bases: TGTGCCAGCAGACTACTAGCGGGGCCCGGCAATGAGCAGTTCTCC. This sequence encodes CASRLLAGPGNEQFS.

V gene TRBV19 combines with J gene TRBJ1-2; 7 bases match TRBD1. This CDR3 region has 15 residues. Looked up from germline, CDR1 is LNHDA and CDR2 is SQIVND (reference sequence). J gave up 4 bases and V 5 bases, and 10 bases lay outside the gene matches. CDR3 loop: CASSLETGLGYGYTF. The CDR3, as DNA: TGTGCCAGTAGTCTGGAGACAGGGCTCGGCTATGGCTACACCTTC. The full variable domain, its missing parts supplied by reference TRBV19 and TRBJ1-2, is DGGITQSPKYLFRKEGQNVTLSCEQNLNHDAMYWYRQDPGQGLRLIYYSQIVNDFQKGDIAEGYSVSREKKESFPLTVTSAQKNPTAFYLCASSLETGLGYGYTFGSGTRLTVV.

This chain connects TRBV5-1 to TRBJ1-3; D perhaps matches TRBD1 (6 bases). V dropped 6 bases and J dropped 7 bases, with 26 bases sitting between them. The CDR3 spans 17 residues. Per the germline V gene, CDR1 is SGHRS and CDR2 is YFSETQ. CDR3 loop: CASNRDNLTLRRNTIYF. The CDR3 nucleotides read TGCGCCAGCAACCGGGACAACCTAACTCTCCGGAGGAACACCATATATTTT.